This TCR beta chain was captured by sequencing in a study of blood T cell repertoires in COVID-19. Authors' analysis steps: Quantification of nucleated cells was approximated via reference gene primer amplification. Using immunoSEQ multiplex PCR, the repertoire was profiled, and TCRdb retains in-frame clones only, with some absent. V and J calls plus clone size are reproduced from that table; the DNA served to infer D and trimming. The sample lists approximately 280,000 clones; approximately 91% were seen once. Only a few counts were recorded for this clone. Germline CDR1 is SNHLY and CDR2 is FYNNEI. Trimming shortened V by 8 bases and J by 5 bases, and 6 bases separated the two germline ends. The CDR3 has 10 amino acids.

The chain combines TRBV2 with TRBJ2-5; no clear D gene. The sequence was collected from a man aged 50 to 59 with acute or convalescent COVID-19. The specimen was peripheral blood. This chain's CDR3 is CASHRETQYF. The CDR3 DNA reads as TGTGCCAGCCATCGGGAGACCCAGTACTTC.